This T cell receptor beta chain was recorded in a study of blood T cell repertoires in COVID-19. Sequencing used immunoSEQ multiplex PCR; TCRdb keeps in-frame clones, though not all of them. The table shows around 260,000 clones, with approximately 91% occurring only once. Per the germline V gene, CDR1 is KGHDR and CDR2 is SFDVKD. The length of the CDR3 is 14 residues. The V gene lost 4 bases and the J gene lost 5 bases, with 13 bases spanning the gap. The origin of this receptor is a person under 35 with COVID-19, enrolled during active disease. The chain links TRBV24-1 to TRBJ2-5; D possibly corresponds to TRBD2 (6 bases). Sequenced: peripheral blood. The CDR3: CATSDRTTLETQYF. The CDR3, as DNA: TGTGCCACCAGTGACAGGACTACCTTGGAGACCCAGTACTTC.